The source of this TCR beta chain is a study of T-cell reconstitution after alpha-beta-depleted transplantation in children. This clonotype occurred many times. Looked up from germline, CDR1 is LNHDA and CDR2 is SQIVND (reference sequence). The V segment lost 4 bases and the J segment 0 bases; nucleotides outside the gene matches: 12. The CDR3 contains 20 residues. Unique molecular identifiers were built into the TCRbeta library. Each CDR3 protein is one row after TCRdb ran MiXCR on the PCR reads. Among 100,000 to 120,000 distinct CDR3 sequences, approximately 10% were seen once, and the ten largest hold approximately 7.9%.

The chain combines TRBV19 with TRBJ2-6; 10 bases match TRBD1. The material sequenced was PBMCs from the stem cell graft donor, taken from the stem cell graft. The clonotype was recovered from a human donor who donated a stem cell graft to a child with acute lymphoblastic leukemia. This CDR3 is CASSSRDRGWDVSGANVLTF. The CDR3, as DNA: TGTGCCAGTAGTAGCCGGGACAGGGGTTGGGACGTCTCTGGGGCCAACGTCCTGACTTTC.